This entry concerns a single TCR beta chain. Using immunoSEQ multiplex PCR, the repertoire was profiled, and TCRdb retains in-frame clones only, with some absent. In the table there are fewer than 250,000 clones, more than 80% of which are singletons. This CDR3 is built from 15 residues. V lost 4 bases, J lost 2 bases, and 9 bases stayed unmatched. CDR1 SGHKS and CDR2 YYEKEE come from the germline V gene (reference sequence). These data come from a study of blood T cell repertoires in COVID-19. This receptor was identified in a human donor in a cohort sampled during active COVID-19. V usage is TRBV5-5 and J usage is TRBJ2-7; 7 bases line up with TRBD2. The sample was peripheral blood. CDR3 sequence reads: CASSRTGTNAYEQYF. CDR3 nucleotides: TGTGCCAGCAGCCGGACCGGGACTAATGCCTACGAGCAGTACTTC.